This T cell receptor (beta chain) derives from a study of beta chain features in type 1 diabetes. Findings of the study overall: Moderately but significantly shorter TCRB CDR3s were found in Type 1 diabetes patients in all four CD4+ subsets. More deletions and fewer insertions at VDJ junctions were seen in type 1 diabetes patients.

Per the germline V gene, CDR1 is LNHDA and CDR2 is SQIVND (reference sequence). V shed 3 bases and J shed 3 bases, with 8 bases lying between them. The CDR3 covers 13 residues. Reverse transcribing all isolated RNA meant expressed TCRB transcripts were sequenced. Sequencing was performed with immunoSEQ multiplex PCR; in TCRdb, only in-frame clones are kept and a portion is missing. The top ten clones hold around 0.017% of a sample with 200,000 to 300,000 clones, 11% of them seen once. The table lists this clone with a few counts. Its antigen is undetermined. The origin of this receptor is a young man with type 1 diabetes. The chain carries TRBV19 and TRBJ1-1; weak D call: TRBD1 (6 bases). The source material was naive CD4+ T cells from blood. CDR3 residues: CASSIQGHTEAFF. CDR3 in DNA: TGTGCCAGTAGTATTCAGGGGCACACTGAAGCTTTCTTT.